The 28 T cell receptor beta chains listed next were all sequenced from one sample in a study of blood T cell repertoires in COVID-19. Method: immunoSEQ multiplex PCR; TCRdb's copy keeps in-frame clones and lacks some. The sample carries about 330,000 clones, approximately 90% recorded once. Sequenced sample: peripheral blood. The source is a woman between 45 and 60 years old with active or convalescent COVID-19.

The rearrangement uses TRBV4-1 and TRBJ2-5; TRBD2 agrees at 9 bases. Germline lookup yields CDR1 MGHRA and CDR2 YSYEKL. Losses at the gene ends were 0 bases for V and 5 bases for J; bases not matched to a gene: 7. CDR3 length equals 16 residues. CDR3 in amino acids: CASSQDTAGGLETQYF. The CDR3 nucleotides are TGCGCCAGCAGCCAAGATACTGCGGGGGGGCTGGAGACCCAGTACTTC.

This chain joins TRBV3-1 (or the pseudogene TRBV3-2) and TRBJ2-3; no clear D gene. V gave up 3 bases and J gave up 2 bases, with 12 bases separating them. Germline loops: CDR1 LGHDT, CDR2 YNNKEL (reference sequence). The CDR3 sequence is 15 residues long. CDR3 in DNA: TGTGCCAGCAGCCAGGTTTCGGAGAACACAGATACGCAGTATTTT. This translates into CASSQVSENTDTQYF.

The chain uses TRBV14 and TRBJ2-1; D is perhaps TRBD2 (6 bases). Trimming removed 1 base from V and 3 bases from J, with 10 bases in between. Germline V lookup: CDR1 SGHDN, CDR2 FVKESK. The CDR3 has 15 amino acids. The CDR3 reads CASSQGGTYYNEQFF. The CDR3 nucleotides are TGTGCCAGCAGCCAAGGCGGGACCTACTACAATGAGCAGTTCTTC.

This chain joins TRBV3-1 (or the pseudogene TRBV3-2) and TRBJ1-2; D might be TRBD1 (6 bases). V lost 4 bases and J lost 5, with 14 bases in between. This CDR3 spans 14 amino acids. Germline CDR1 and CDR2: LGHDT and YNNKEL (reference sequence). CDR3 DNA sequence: TGTGCCAGCAGCCTAGAGACAGGCTCATATGGCTACACCTTC. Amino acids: CASSLETGSYGYTF.

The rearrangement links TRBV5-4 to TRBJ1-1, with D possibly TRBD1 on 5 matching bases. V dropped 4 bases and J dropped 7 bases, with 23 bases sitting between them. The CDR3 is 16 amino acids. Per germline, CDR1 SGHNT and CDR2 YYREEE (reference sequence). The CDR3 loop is CASSPNPDMAVYEAFF. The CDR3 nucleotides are TGTGCCAGCAGCCCTAACCCGGACATGGCCGTCTATGAAGCTTTCTTT.

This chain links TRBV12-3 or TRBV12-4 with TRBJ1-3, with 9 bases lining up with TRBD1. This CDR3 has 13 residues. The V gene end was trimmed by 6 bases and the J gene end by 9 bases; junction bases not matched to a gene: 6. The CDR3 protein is CASSHGTGSTIYF. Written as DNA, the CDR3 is TGTGCCAGCAGCCACGGGACAGGGAGCACCATATATTTT.

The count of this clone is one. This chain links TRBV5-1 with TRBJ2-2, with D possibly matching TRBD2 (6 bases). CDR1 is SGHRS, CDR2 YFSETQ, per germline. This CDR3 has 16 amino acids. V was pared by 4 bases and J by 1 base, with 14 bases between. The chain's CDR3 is CASSHDGGMNTGELFF. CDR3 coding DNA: TGCGCCAGCAGCCACGACGGAGGGATGAACACCGGGGAGCTGTTTTTT.

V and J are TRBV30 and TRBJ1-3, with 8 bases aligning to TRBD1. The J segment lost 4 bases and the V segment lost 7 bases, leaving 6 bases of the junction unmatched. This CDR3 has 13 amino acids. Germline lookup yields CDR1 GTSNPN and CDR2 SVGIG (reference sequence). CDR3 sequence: CALRGQGGNTIYF. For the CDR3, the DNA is TGTGCCTTACGAGGACAGGGAGGAAACACCATATATTTT.

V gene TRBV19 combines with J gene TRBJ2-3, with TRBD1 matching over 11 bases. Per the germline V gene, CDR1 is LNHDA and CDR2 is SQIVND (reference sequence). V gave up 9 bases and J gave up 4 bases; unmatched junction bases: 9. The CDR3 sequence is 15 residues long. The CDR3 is CASGPGTGGSDTQYF. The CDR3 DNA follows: TGTGCCAGCGGCCCAGGGACAGGGGGATCAGATACGCAGTATTTT. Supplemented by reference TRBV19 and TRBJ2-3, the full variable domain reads DGGITQSPKYLFRKEGQNVTLSCEQNLNHDAMYWYRQDPGQGLRLIYYSQIVNDFQKGDIAEGYSVSREKKESFPLTVTSAQKNPTAFYLCASGPGTGGSDTQYFGPGTRLTVL.

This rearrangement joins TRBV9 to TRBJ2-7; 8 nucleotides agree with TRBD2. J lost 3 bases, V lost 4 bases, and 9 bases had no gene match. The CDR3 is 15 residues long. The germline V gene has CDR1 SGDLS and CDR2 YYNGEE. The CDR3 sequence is CASSPREGIHYEQYF. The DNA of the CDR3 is TGTGCCAGCAGCCCCCGGGAGGGGATCCACTACGAGCAGTACTTC.

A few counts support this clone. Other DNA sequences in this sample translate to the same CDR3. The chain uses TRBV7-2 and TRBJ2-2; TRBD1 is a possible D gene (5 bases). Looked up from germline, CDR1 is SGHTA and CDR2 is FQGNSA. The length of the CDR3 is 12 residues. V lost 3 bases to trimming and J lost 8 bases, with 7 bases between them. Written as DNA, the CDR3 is TGTGCCAGCAGCTTTCAGGGTGGGGAGCTGTTTTTT. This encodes CASSFQGGELFF.

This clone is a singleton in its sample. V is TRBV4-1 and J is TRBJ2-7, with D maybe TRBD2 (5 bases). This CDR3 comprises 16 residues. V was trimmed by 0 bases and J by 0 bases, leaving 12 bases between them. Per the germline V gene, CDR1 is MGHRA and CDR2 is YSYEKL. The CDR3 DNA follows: TGCGCCAGCAGCCAAGAGGCTAGCCGGGCCTCCTACGAGCAGTACTTC. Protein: CASSQEASRASYEQYF.

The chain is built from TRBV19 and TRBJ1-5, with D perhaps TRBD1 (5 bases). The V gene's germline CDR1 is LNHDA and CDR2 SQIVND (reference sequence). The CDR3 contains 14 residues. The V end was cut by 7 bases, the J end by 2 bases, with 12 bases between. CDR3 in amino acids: CASKGSAGNQPQHF. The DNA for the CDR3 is TGTGCCAGTAAGGGGTCTGCGGGCAATCAGCCCCAGCATTTT.

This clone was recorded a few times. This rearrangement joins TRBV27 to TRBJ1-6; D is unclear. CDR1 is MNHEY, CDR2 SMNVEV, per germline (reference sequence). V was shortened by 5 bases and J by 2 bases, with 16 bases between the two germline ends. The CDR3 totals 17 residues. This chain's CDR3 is CASSPLRNRTYNSPLHF. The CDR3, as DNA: TGTGCCAGCAGTCCTCTTCGGAACAGAACCTATAATTCACCCCTCCACTTT.

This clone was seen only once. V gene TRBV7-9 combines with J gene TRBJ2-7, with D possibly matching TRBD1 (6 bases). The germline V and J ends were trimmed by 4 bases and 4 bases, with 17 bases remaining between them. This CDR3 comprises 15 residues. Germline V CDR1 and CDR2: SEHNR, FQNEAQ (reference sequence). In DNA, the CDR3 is TGTGCCAGCAGCTCGCCCCAGGGGTTAACATACGAGCAGTACTTC. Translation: CASSSPQGLTYEQYF.

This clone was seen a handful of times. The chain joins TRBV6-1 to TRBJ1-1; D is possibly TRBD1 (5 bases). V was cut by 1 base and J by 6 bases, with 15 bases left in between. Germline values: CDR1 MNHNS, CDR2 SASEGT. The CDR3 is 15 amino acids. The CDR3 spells CASSEDSAGRAEAFF. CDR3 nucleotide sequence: TGTGCCAGCAGTGAAGACTCGGCAGGGAGGGCTGAAGCTTTCTTT.

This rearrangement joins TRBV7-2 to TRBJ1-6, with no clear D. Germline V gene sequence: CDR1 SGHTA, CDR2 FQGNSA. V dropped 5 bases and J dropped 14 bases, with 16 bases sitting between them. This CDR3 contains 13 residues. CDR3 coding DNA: TGTGCCAGCAGCCCCGACCTCCTGGGCACCCTCCACTTT. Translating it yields CASSPDLLGTLHF.

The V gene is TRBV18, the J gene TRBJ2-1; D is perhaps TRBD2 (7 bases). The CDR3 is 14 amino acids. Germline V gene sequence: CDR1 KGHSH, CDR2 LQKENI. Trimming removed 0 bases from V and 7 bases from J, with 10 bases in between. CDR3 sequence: CASSPPGGGNEQFF. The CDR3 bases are TGTGCCAGCTCACCACCAGGGGGGGGGAATGAGCAGTTCTTC.

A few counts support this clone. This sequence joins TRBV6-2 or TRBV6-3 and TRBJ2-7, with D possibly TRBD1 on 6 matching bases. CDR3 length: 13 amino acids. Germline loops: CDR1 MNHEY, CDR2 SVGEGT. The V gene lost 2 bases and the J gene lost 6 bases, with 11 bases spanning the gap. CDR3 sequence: CASSYGRGGEQYF. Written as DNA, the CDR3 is TGTGCCAGCAGTTACGGCAGGGGCGGCGAGCAGTACTTC.

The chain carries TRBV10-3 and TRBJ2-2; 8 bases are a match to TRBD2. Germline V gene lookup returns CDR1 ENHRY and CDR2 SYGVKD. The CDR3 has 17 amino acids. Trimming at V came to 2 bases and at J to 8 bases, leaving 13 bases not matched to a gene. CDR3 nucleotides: TGTGCCATCAGTGAGCCAGGTTTAACGGGAGGGCCAGGGGAGCTGTTTTTT. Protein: CAISEPGLTGGPGELFF.

CDR3: CASSVRASGRGGSYNEQFF. CDR3 in DNA: TGTGCCAGCAGCGTAAGGGCTAGCGGGAGGGGAGGCTCCTACAATGAGCAGTTCTTC. V usage is TRBV9 and J usage is TRBJ2-1, with 12 bases aligning to TRBD2. J was trimmed by 0 bases and V by 1 base; bases with no gene match: 8. The CDR3 has 19 residues. Germline loops: CDR1 SGDLS, CDR2 YYNGEE.

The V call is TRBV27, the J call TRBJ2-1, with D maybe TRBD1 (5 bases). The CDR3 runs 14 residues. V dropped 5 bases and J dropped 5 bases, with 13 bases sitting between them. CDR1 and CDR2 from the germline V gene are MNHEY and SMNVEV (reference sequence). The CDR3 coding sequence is TGTGCCAGCAGTCTTCGGACAAGAGACAATGAGCAGTTCTTC. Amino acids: CASSLRTRDNEQFF.

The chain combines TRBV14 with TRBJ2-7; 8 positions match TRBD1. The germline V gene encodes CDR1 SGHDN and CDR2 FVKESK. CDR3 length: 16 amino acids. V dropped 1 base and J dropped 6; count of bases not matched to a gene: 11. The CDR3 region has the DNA TGTGCCAGCAGCCAAGCTTGGACAGGGAGCGCGGCCGAGCAGTACTTC. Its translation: CASSQAWTGSAAEQYF.

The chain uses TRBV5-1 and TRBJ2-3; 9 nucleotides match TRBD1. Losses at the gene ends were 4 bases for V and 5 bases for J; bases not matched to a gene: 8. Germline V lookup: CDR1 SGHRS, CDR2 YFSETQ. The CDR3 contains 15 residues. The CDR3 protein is CASSTGQGGVDTQYF. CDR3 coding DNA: TGCGCCAGCAGCACGGGACAGGGAGGAGTAGATACGCAGTATTTT.

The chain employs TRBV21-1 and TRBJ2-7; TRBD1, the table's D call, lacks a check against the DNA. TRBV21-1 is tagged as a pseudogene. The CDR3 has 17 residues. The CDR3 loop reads CASSIEKTDKTSYEQYF. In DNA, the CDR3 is TGTGCCAGCAGCATAGAGAAGACCGACAAGACCTCCTACGAGCAGTACTTC.

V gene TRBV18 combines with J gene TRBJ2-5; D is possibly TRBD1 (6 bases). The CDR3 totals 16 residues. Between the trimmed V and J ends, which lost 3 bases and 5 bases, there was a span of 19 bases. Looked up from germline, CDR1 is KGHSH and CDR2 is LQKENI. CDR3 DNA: TGTGCCAGCTCACCCTCCAGTCAGGGGCGCGGTGAGACCCAGTACTTC. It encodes CASSPSSQGRGETQYF.

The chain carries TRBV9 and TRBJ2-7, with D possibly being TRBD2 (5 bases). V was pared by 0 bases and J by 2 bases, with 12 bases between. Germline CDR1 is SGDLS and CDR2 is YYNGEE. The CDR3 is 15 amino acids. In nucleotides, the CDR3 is TGTGCCAGCAGCGTAGACGACGGGGATCCCTACGAGCAGTACTTC. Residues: CASSVDDGDPYEQYF.

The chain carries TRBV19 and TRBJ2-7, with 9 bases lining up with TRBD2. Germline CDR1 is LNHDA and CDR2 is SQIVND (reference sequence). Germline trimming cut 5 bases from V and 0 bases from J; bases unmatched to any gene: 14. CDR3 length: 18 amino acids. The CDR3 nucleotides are TGTGCCAGTAGTTCAGGAGGGAAAACTAGCGGGCTCTCCTACGAGCAGTACTTC. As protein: CASSSGGKTSGLSYEQYF. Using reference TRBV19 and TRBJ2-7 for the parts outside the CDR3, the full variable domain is DGGITQSPKYLFRKEGQNVTLSCEQNLNHDAMYWYRQDPGQGLRLIYYSQIVNDFQKGDIAEGYSVSREKKESFPLTVTSAQKNPTAFYLCASSSGGKTSGLSYEQYFGPGTRLTVT.